This T cell receptor (beta chain) was identified in a study of blood T cell repertoires in COVID-19. Study-wide background: PBMCs, B-cell-depleted T cells, or T cells provided the cDNA or gDNA that made up the material.

Method: immunoSEQ multiplex PCR; TCRdb's copy keeps in-frame clones and lacks some. Among around 300,000 clones listed, around 92% were seen once. Donors in Cohort 3 counted as recovered after two negative PCRs, clearance, or symptom resolution. CDR3 size: 15 residues. Per germline, CDR1 SGHRS and CDR2 YFSETQ. Trimming left V 0 bases short and J 8 bases short, with 15 bases between. The sequence was collected from a woman in her twenties or thirties who had recovered from COVID-19. The rearrangement joins TRBV5-1 to TRBJ2-1; D may be TRBD2 (6 bases). Sequenced material: PBMCs or T cells enriched from blood (not recorded which). CDR3 loop: CASSLEAGPGDEQFF. CDR3 nucleotides: TGCGCCAGCAGCTTGGAAGCGGGCCCGGGCGATGAGCAGTTCTTC.